This TCR beta chain came from a study of cytomegalovirus exposure and HLA in healthy donors. Whole-study results and caveats: In a later analysis, productive TCRs from donors in an Asian-associated ancestry cluster reportedly carried fewer N-insertions than the cohort mean. The dataset shows that most TCR sequences were rare, while some public TCRs occurred in many donors.

Trimming stripped 5 bases from V and 3 bases from J, with 14 bases between. The CDR3 covers 14 residues. The V gene's germline CDR1 is LNHNV and CDR2 YYDKDF (reference sequence). Amplification used 60 Vbeta primers and 13 Jbeta primers. The table came from immunoSEQ multiplex PCR; TCRdb's copy has only in-frame clones and leaves some out. Of about 170,000 clones listed, around three quarters are singletons. Worth noting for this clone: The antigen is not known.

The sample taken for sequencing was PBMCs. The receptor was isolated from a woman between 50 and 59 years old in good health and CMV-seropositive. The chain combines TRBV15 with TRBJ2-7, with D possibly being TRBD2 (5 bases). CDR3 bases: TGTGCCACCAGCCGTCTTGGGAGCAGCTACGAGCAGTACTTC. This sequence encodes CATSRLGSSYEQYF.